These 32 T cell receptor beta chains originate from one sample sequenced in a study of PD-L1 blockade in urothelial cancer. This sample's time point: pretreatment peripheral blood. Method: immunoSEQ multiplex PCR; TCRdb's copy keeps in-frame clones and lacks some. Of tens of thousands of clones in the sample, around 85% were seen once. The specimen was PBMCs, collected around atezolizumab (anti-PD-L1) treatment. These receptors were taken from a man between 60 and 75 years old with urothelial cancer.

The chain employs TRBV27 and TRBJ1-2; TRBD1 agrees at 8 bases. Unmatched junction bases numbered 18, after V lost 0 bases and J lost 6 bases. This CDR3 has 19 amino acids. The germline V gene has CDR1 MNHEY and CDR2 SMNVEV (reference sequence). Here the CDR3 reads CASSLSILFGRGRFNGYTF. In nucleotides, the CDR3 is TGTGCCAGCAGTTTATCGATCTTATTTGGCAGGGGGCGCTTTAATGGCTACACCTTC.

This clone was seen a single time. The CDR3 DNA is TGTGCCTGGAGTGTACAGCGGGAGGGCCTGCGGCAGTATTTT. Amino acid sequence: CAWSVQREGLRQYF. The genes are TRBV30 and TRBJ2-3, with 10 bases identical to TRBD2. Germline trimming cut 0 bases from V and 11 bases from J; bases unmatched to any gene: 8. The CDR3 totals 14 residues. Germline values: CDR1 GTSNPN, CDR2 SVGIG (reference sequence).

The rearrangement joins TRBV5-6 to TRBJ2-3; the D is unclear. Germline V lookup: CDR1 SGHDT, CDR2 YYEEEE. The ends were cut back, 3 bases at V and 6 bases at J, with 14 bases in the middle. The CDR3 is made up of 14 amino acids. The CDR3: CASSSRLMRDTQYF. CDR3 nucleotide sequence: TGTGCCAGCAGCTCTCGACTGATGCGGGATACGCAGTATTTT.

The rearrangement links TRBV30 to TRBJ2-5; 14 bases map to TRBD2. CDR1 is GTSNPN and CDR2 is SVGIG in the germline V gene (reference sequence). After removal of 4 bases from V and 5 bases from J, the junction contained 9 bases not matched to a gene. The CDR3 has 16 amino acids. The CDR3 DNA is TGTGCCTGGACCACGGGACTAGCGGGAGTGAGGGAGACCCAGTACTTC. Encoded protein: CAWTTGLAGVRETQYF.

This clone appeared a single time. The rearrangement links TRBV19 to TRBJ2-2; the D is unclear. In germline, CDR1 is LNHDA, CDR2 SQIVND (reference sequence). This CDR3 is built from 14 residues. Between the trimmed V and J ends, which lost 3 bases and 0 bases, there was a span of 5 bases. DNA of the CDR3: TGTGCCAGTAGTATCACAGCGAACACCGGGGAGCTGTTTTTT. Translated, it gives CASSITANTGELFF.

This chain links TRBV5-1 with TRBJ2-1; D is possibly TRBD2 (5 bases). In germline, CDR1 is SGHRS, CDR2 YFSETQ. Between the trimmed V and J ends, which lost 5 bases and 0 bases, there was a span of 15 bases. The CDR3 is 16 residues long. The CDR3 nucleotides read TGCGCCAGCAGGGATTGGACGGGAAGCTCCTACAATGAGCAGTTCTTC. It yields the protein CASRDWTGSSYNEQFF.

The gene calls are TRBV28 and TRBJ2-7; 7 bases match TRBD1. Germline V gene lookup returns CDR1 MDHEN and CDR2 SYDVKM. The CDR3 has 15 residues. V dropped 5 bases and J dropped 0; count of bases not matched to a gene: 7. The CDR3: CASSPPGQSSYEQYF. DNA of the CDR3: TGTGCCAGCAGTCCGCCGGGACAGAGCTCCTACGAGCAGTACTTC.

The V gene is TRBV18, the J gene TRBJ2-6; D may be TRBD2 (6 bases). Germline CDR1 KGHSH, CDR2 LQKENI. The length of the CDR3 is 17 residues. V was trimmed by 3 bases and J by 3 bases, leaving 15 bases between them. The CDR3 DNA is TGTGCCAGCTCACCCGGTCTGGGAGGAGGTGGGGCCAACGTCCTGACTTTC. This encodes CASSPGLGGGGANVLTF.

The chain combines TRBV4-1 with TRBJ1-1; 7 bases are shared with TRBD1. V was clipped by 4 bases and J by 2 bases; unmatched bases: 7. The CDR3 is 15 amino acids. Germline CDR1 reads MGHRA; CDR2 reads YSYEKL. In DNA form, the CDR3 reads TGCGCCAGCAGCCCACGGGACAGAGAAAACACTGAAGCTTTCTTT. This encodes CASSPRDRENTEAFF.

V gene TRBV7-9 combines with J gene TRBJ2-3; no reliable D call. Between the trimmed V and J ends, which lost 9 bases and 6 bases, there was a span of 7 bases. This CDR3 has 10 residues. CDR1 and CDR2 from the germline V gene are SEHNR and FQNEAQ (reference sequence). The CDR3 nucleotides read TGTGCCAGTCACTACGATACGCAGTATTTT. The encoded protein is CASHYDTQYF.

This chain uses TRBV7-3 with TRBJ2-7; a possible D gene is TRBD1 (5 bases). V was shortened by 1 base and J by 7 bases, with 11 bases between the two germline ends. CDR1 and CDR2 (germline): SGHTA, FQGTGA. The CDR3 is made up of 13 amino acids. In nucleotides, the CDR3 is TGTGCCAGCAGCTTAAGACAGCGAACGGAGCAGTACTTC. Translating gives CASSLRQRTEQYF.

The chain recombines TRBV6-1 with TRBJ2-7; 9 nucleotides line up with TRBD1. Germline values: CDR1 MNHNS, CDR2 SASEGT. The V segment lost 6 bases and the J segment 3 bases; nucleotides outside the gene matches: 9. CDR3 length: 15 amino acids. CDR3 nucleotide sequence: TGTGCCAGCAGGGGATGGACAGGGGAAGGCTACGAGCAGTACTTC. It yields the protein CASRGWTGEGYEQYF.

The CDR3 loop is CASSMPDRVSDIQYF. CDR3 coding DNA: TGTGCCAGTAGTATGCCGGACAGGGTTTCAGACATTCAGTACTTC. The gene calls are TRBV19 and TRBJ2-4; 8 bases agree with TRBD1. There are 15 residues in the CDR3. Germline V gene data show CDR1 as LNHDA and CDR2 as SQIVND (reference sequence). J was trimmed by 8 bases and V by 3 bases; bases with no gene match: 9. Complete variable domain (other parts from reference TRBV19 and TRBJ2-4): DGGITQSPKYLFRKEGQNVTLSCEQNLNHDAMYWYRQDPGQGLRLIYYSQIVNDFQKGDIAEGYSVSREKKESFPLTVTSAQKNPTAFYLCASSMPDRVSDIQYFGAGTRLSVL.

This chain uses TRBV5-8 with TRBJ1-4; a weak D match, TRBD1 (5 bases). Trimming shortened V by 1 base and J by 10 bases, and 14 bases separated the two germline ends. The CDR3 length is 14 residues. Looked up from germline, CDR1 is SGHTS and CDR2 is YDEGEE. The CDR3: CASSLRQGPGKLFF. CDR3 DNA: TGTGCCAGCAGCTTGCGTCAGGGCCCAGGAAAACTGTTTTTT.

V and J are TRBV11-1 and TRBJ2-5, with 8 bases aligning to TRBD2. The CDR3 spans 16 residues. V shed 5 bases and J 5 bases; nucleotides not matched to a gene: 13. CDR1 is SGHAT, CDR2 FQDESV, per germline (reference sequence). The CDR3 sequence: CASSPNRGGKSETQYF. The CDR3 nucleotides read TGTGCCAGCAGCCCCAATCGGGGGGGAAAGTCGGAGACCCAGTACTTC.

In the case of this clone: At one end the junction does not follow the germline gene, possibly because of a read error. The CDR3 coding sequence is TGTGCCAGCACCCAAGGGGCTAGCGGGGGTGGAAGGGGAGATACGCAGTATTTT. Protein sequence: CASTQGASGGGRGDTQYF. The chain is built from TRBV4-2 and TRBJ2-3; 10 bases agree with TRBD2. Germline-derived CDR1 and CDR2 are LGHNA and YNFKEQ. The CDR3 consists of 18 residues.

This chain links TRBV5-1 with TRBJ1-5, with D perhaps matching TRBD1 (5 bases). V was shortened by 0 bases and J by 0 bases, with 7 bases between the two germline ends. This CDR3 contains 15 residues. The germline V gene has CDR1 SGHRS and CDR2 YFSETQ. CDR3 DNA: TGCGCCAGCAGCTTGGAGGGGTATAGCAATCAGCCCCAGCATTTT. Protein product: CASSLEGYSNQPQHF.

The V gene is TRBV29-1, the J gene TRBJ1-4; D is possibly TRBD1 (6 bases). Trimming took 6 bases from V and 8 from J, leaving 28 bases between them. CDR1 and CDR2 from the germline V gene are SQVTM and ANQGSEA. The length of the CDR3 is 17 residues. CDR3 protein: CSVKTTGGIGGGEKLFF. The CDR3 DNA reads as TGCAGCGTAAAAACCACCGGGGGGATAGGGGGTGGGGAAAAACTGTTTTTT.

J is TRBJ2-3 and V is TRBV30, with unresolved D. CDR1 GTSNPN and CDR2 SVGIG come from the germline V gene (reference sequence). Trimming took 2 bases from V and 1 from J, leaving 4 bases between them. This CDR3 spans 12 amino acids. The CDR3: CAWSLGTDTQYF. Here the CDR3 DNA reads TGTGCCTGGAGTCTAGGCACAGATACGCAGTATTTT. Together with reference TRBV30 and TRBJ2-3, the CDR3 gives the full variable domain: SQTIHQWPATLVQPVGSPLSLECTVEGTSNPNLYWYRQAAGRGLQLLFYSVGIGQISSEVPQNLSASRPQDRQFILSSKKLLLSDSGFYLCAWSLGTDTQYFGPGTRLTVL.

V gene TRBV6-5 combines with J gene TRBJ1-1; D not resolved. The V end lost 2 bases, the J end lost 5 bases, and 18 bases lay between the germline ends. This CDR3 region has 16 residues. From germline, CDR1 is MNHEY and CDR2 SVGAGI. The CDR3 protein is CASSYGGNPSGTEAFF. The CDR3 DNA follows: TGTGCCAGCAGTTACGGAGGGAACCCTAGTGGGACTGAAGCTTTCTTT.

This rearrangement joins TRBV11-3 to TRBJ1-2; D perhaps matches TRBD1 (5 bases). This CDR3 is built from 17 residues. Germline CDR1 reads SGHNT; CDR2 reads YENEEA. Trimming removed 1 base at V and 0 bases at J, with 15 bases between. The CDR3 sequence: CASSLVGQIITNYGYTF. DNA of the CDR3: TGTGCCAGCAGCTTAGTGGGGCAGATCATTACTAACTATGGCTACACCTTC.

This sequence joins TRBV30 and TRBJ1-4, with unresolved D. In germline, CDR1 is GTSNPN, CDR2 SVGIG (reference sequence). Trimming removed 1 base at V and 12 bases at J, with 15 bases between. This CDR3 spans 13 amino acids. This CDR3 reads CAWSASRLRELFF. In DNA form, the CDR3 reads TGTGCCTGGAGTGCCTCACGGCTGCGGGAACTGTTTTTT.

The chain joins TRBV30 to TRBJ1-1, with 7 bases fitting TRBD1. CDR1 is GTSNPN, CDR2 SVGIG, per germline (reference sequence). The CDR3 loop spans 17 amino acids. The junction had 18 bases not matched to a gene; V was cut back by 4 bases and J by 4 bases. The CDR3 sequence is CAWTDKTLGQGGTEAFF. DNA of the CDR3: TGTGCCTGGACAGACAAAACCTTGGGGCAGGGGGGCACTGAAGCTTTCTTT. The variable domain in full, with the rest retrieved from reference TRBV30 and TRBJ1-1, is SQTIHQWPATLVQPVGSPLSLECTVEGTSNPNLYWYRQAAGRGLQLLFYSVGIGQISSEVPQNLSASRPQDRQFILSSKKLLLSDSGFYLCAWTDKTLGQGGTEAFFGQGTRLTVV.

This clone was observed a single time. The chain recombines TRBV4-1 with TRBJ1-4; D is ambiguous. CDR3 size: 15 residues. Trimming pared 2 bases from V and 7 bases from J, leaving 14 bases between. Germline V gene lookup returns CDR1 MGHRA and CDR2 YSYEKL. CDR3 DNA: TGCGCCAGCAGCCAACATTCCGGGGAGGGTGAAAAACTGTTTTTT. Amino acids: CASSQHSGEGEKLFF.

The V gene is TRBV19, the J gene TRBJ1-4; 7 bases align to TRBD1. The J segment lost 6 bases and the V segment lost 4 bases, leaving 14 bases of the junction unmatched. The germline V gene encodes CDR1 LNHDA and CDR2 SQIVND (reference sequence). The CDR3 is 17 residues long. The CDR3 DNA reads TGTGCCAGTAGTACTACCGACAGGGCGGTCTCTGATGAAAAACTGTTTTTT. This encodes CASSTTDRAVSDEKLFF.

V is TRBV9 and J is TRBJ2-7, with 8 bases fitting TRBD1. This CDR3 region has 16 residues. The ends lost 4 bases at V and 6 bases at J; junction bases unmatched: 15. In germline, CDR1 is SGDLS, CDR2 YYNGEE. The CDR3 DNA sequence: TGTGCCAGCAGCTTCACCTCCGGGACAGGTTCGTCCGAGCAGTACTTC. It is translated as CASSFTSGTGSSEQYF.

The gene calls are TRBV5-1 and TRBJ2-1; the D gene is possibly TRBD2 (5 bases). V lost 0 bases and J lost 0, with 13 bases in between. Germline CDR1 reads SGHRS; CDR2 reads YFSETQ. The CDR3 has 17 residues. The CDR3 region has the DNA TGCGCCAGCAGCTTGGCCGGGTCGGGGAGCTCCTACAATGAGCAGTTCTTC. It codes for CASSLAGSGSSYNEQFF.

The CDR3 sequence: CASSPGTDLYGYTF. The CDR3 DNA reads as TGTGCCAGCAGCCCTGGGACAGACCTCTATGGCTACACCTTC. V gene TRBV7-9 combines with J gene TRBJ1-2; 7 positions match TRBD1. Germline V gene lookup returns CDR1 SEHNR and CDR2 FQNEAQ (reference sequence). The trim removed 5 bases at V and 4 bases at J, leaving 7 bases unmatched. The CDR3 sequence is 14 residues long.

The chain carries TRBV2 and TRBJ2-5, with D unresolved. V lost 8 bases and J lost 2, with 6 bases in between. The CDR3 consists of 11 residues. Germline V lookup: CDR1 SNHLY, CDR2 FYNNEI. The CDR3 loop reads CASRQQETQYF. The CDR3 bases are TGTGCCAGCCGACAACAAGAGACCCAGTACTTC.

A few counts support this clone. The J gene is TRBJ2-1, the V gene TRBV30; 7 bases agree with TRBD2. Trimming cost V 4 bases and J 10 bases; bases outside gene matches: 13. CDR1 is GTSNPN, CDR2 SVGIG, per germline (reference sequence). The CDR3 runs to 14 residues. Here the CDR3 DNA reads TGTGCCTGGATGTTTCGGCTAGCGGATCGCGAGCAGTTCTTC. This sequence encodes CAWMFRLADREQFF.

This clone was seen just once. This rearrangement joins TRBV27 to TRBJ1-1; unclear D gene. The CDR3 sequence is 13 residues long. Germline V gene lookup returns CDR1 MNHEY and CDR2 SMNVEV (reference sequence). V was cut by 6 bases and J by 3 bases, with 11 bases left in between. In nucleotides, the CDR3 is TGTGCCAGCAGGAGACACTGGGACACTGAAGCTTTCTTT. Translation gives CASRRHWDTEAFF.

This clone has just one count. The CDR3 DNA reads as TGTGCCAGCAGTGACTCGACTGGGGTGTCAGGGGGAAGGGCTTTCTTT. It encodes CASSDSTGVSGGRAFF. The chain employs TRBV6-4 and TRBJ1-1; 7 bases agree with TRBD1. The V segment lost 0 bases and the J segment 11 bases; nucleotides outside the gene matches: 15. The V gene's germline CDR1 is MRHNA and CDR2 SNTAGT. The CDR3 has 16 amino acids.